Each of the 7 T cell receptor beta chains below was sequenced from the same sample in a study of blood T cell repertoires in COVID-19. Here immunoSEQ multiplex PCR was the method, and the copy in TCRdb shows in-frame clones only, minus some. Of over 200,000 clones in the sample, approximately 90% were seen once. Sequenced sample: PBMCs or T cells enriched from blood (not recorded which). The origin of the receptors is a man between 18 and 29 years old with acute COVID-19.

The V call is TRBV5-1, the J call TRBJ1-4; tentatively, D is TRBD1 (5 bases). V shed 3 bases and J shed 2 bases, with 11 bases lying between them. The CDR3 length is 15 residues. Germline V CDR1 and CDR2: SGHRS, YFSETQ. CDR3 sequence (DNA): TGCGCCAGCAGCTCGCAGGGTGCTACTAATGAAAAACTGTTTTTT. This codes for CASSSQGATNEKLFF. Full variable domain (remainder filled in from reference TRBV5-1 and TRBJ1-4): KAGVTQTPRYLIKTRGQQVTLSCSPISGHRSVSWYQQTPGQGLQFLFEYFSETQRNKGNFPGRFSGRQFSNSRSEMNVSTLELGDSALYLCASSSQGATNEKLFFGSGTQLSVL.

This clone was seen at least ten times. At the DNA level, this CDR3 is encoded by other sequences in the same sample as well. This chain connects TRBV4-1 to TRBJ1-1, with D maybe TRBD1 (5 bases). This CDR3 comprises 13 residues. The V gene's germline CDR1 is MGHRA and CDR2 YSYEKL. V shed 0 bases and J shed 4 bases, with 6 bases lying between them. CDR3 DNA: TGCGCCAGCAGCCAAGAAAGGGGCACTGAAGCTTTCTTT. Protein: CASSQERGTEAFF.

This clone was seen only once. The chain joins TRBV5-1 to TRBJ2-1, with 7 bases identical to TRBD1. V trimming: 4 bases; J trimming: 4 bases; junction bases outside the gene matches: 11. The CDR3 has 16 residues. Germline loops: CDR1 SGHRS, CDR2 YFSETQ. DNA of the CDR3: TGCGCCAGCAGCATCCTAGGGGGCCCCCTATACAATGAGCAGTTCTTC. Amino acid sequence: CASSILGGPLYNEQFF.

The chain employs TRBV27 and TRBJ1-5; D possibly corresponds to TRBD1 (6 bases). This CDR3 region has 15 residues. Germline V CDR1 and CDR2: MNHEY, SMNVEV (reference sequence). The V gene lost 4 bases and the J gene lost 3 bases, with 13 bases spanning the gap. CDR3 region: CASSSAQGYNQPQHF. CDR3 DNA: TGTGCCAGCAGTTCCGCCCAGGGGTACAATCAGCCCCAGCATTTT.

This clone was seen a few times. The chain recombines TRBV27 with TRBJ1-2; D unclear. The V gene lost 4 bases and the J gene lost 0 bases, with 9 bases spanning the gap. The CDR3 has 14 residues. Germline V lookup: CDR1 MNHEY, CDR2 SMNVEV (reference sequence). The CDR3: CASSSLRSNYGYTF. DNA for the CDR3: TGTGCCAGCAGTTCCCTCAGGTCTAACTATGGCTACACCTTC.

The count of this clone is one. The J gene is TRBJ2-7, the V gene TRBV7-9; tentative D call: TRBD2 (5 bases). V lost 5 bases to trimming and J lost 0 bases, with 8 bases between them. This CDR3 spans 13 amino acids. Germline CDR1 is SEHNR and CDR2 is FQNEAQ (reference sequence). In nucleotides, the CDR3 is TGTGCCAGCAGCCAGACTACCTCCTACGAGCAGTACTTC. It encodes CASSQTTSYEQYF.

This clone was seen a few times. The rearrangement uses TRBV24-1 and TRBJ1-2, with TRBD1 identical over 9 bases. The CDR3 has 13 residues. V was clipped by 6 bases and J by 10 bases; unmatched bases: 8. From germline, CDR1 is KGHDR and CDR2 SFDVKD. This CDR3 reads CATSPQGATDYTF. CDR3 bases: TGTGCCACCAGTCCACAGGGGGCGACGGACTACACCTTC.